These 29 T cell receptor beta chains share one sample of origin, sequenced in a study of T cell responses to AZD1222 COVID-19 vaccine. This table comes from immunoSEQ multiplex PCR, and its TCRdb copy is limited to in-frame clones, with some not included. Of about 55,000 clones in the sample, roughly 90% were seen once. The sequencing here drew on peripheral blood, taken on day 0 of AZD1222 vaccination. Every receptor here comes from an adult in good health.

The J gene is TRBJ1-5, the V gene TRBV28; 7 nucleotides agree with TRBD1. The germline gives CDR1 MDHEN, CDR2 SYDVKM. V lost 7 bases and J lost 5; bases outside the gene matches: 8. The CDR3 is 14 residues long. The CDR3 protein is CASKSTGTYQPQHF. The CDR3 nucleotides read TGTGCCAGCAAATCGACAGGGACCTATCAGCCCCAGCATTTT. Drawing the rest from reference TRBV28 and TRBJ1-5, the complete variable domain is DVKVTQSSRYLVKRTGEKVFLECVQDMDHENMFWYRQDPGLGLRLIYFSYDVKMKEKGDIPEGYSVSREKKERFSLILESASTNQTSMYLCASKSTGTYQPQHFGDGTRLSIL.

On this clone itself: Within the sample, other DNA sequences also encode this same CDR3. The chain uses TRBV28 and TRBJ2-7; D is undetermined. V was trimmed by 1 base and J by 3 bases, leaving 4 bases between them. This CDR3 is 12 amino acids long. The V gene's germline CDR1 is MDHEN and CDR2 SYDVKM. CDR3 region: CASSLLLYEQYF. CDR3 sequence (DNA): TGTGCCAGCAGTTTATTGCTCTACGAGCAGTACTTC.

The CDR3: CASRKGPDSGNTIYF. CDR3 nucleotides: TGTGCCAGCCGGAAGGGACCCGACTCTGGAAACACCATATATTTT. The gene calls are TRBV7-9 and TRBJ1-3; tentatively, D is TRBD1 (5 bases). The V gene's germline CDR1 is SEHNR and CDR2 FQNEAQ (reference sequence). The CDR3 contains 15 residues. The V end lost 8 bases, the J end lost 0 bases, and 14 bases lay between the germline ends. The full variable domain, its missing parts supplied by reference TRBV7-9 and TRBJ1-3, is DTGVSQNPRHKITKRGQNVTFRCDPISEHNRLYWYRQTLGQGPEFLTYFQNEAQLEKSRLLSDRFSAERPKGSFSTLEIQRTEQGDSAMYLCASRKGPDSGNTIYFGEGSWLTVV.

V usage is TRBV27 and J usage is TRBJ1-1; D is perhaps TRBD1 (5 bases). Germline V gene data show CDR1 as MNHEY and CDR2 as SMNVEV (reference sequence). CDR3 length equals 15 residues. Trimming took 0 bases from V and 4 from J, leaving 12 bases between them. The DNA for the CDR3 is TGTGCCAGCAGTTTATCGAGAGGGGAAGTCACTGAAGCTTTCTTT. Its protein product is CASSLSRGEVTEAFF.

The J gene is TRBJ2-5, the V gene TRBV10-3, with 8 bases aligning to TRBD2. This CDR3 region has 12 residues. Germline V CDR1 and CDR2: ENHRY, SYGVKD. With V trimmed by 6 bases and J by 3 bases, 0 bases remained unmatched. CDR3: CAIRGLEETQYF. For the CDR3, the DNA is TGTGCCATCAGGGGACTAGAAGAGACCCAGTACTTC.

The genes are TRBV7-8 and TRBJ2-7; D is unresolved. The length of the CDR3 is 12 residues. The V and J ends lost 4 bases and 4 bases respectively, with 8 bases between them. Germline CDR1 is SGHVS and CDR2 is FQNEAQ. DNA for the CDR3: TGTGCCAGCAGCTCTTCGGGTTACGAGCAGTACTTC. Encoded protein: CASSSSGYEQYF.

The V gene is TRBV9, the J gene TRBJ1-2, with D maybe TRBD1 (5 bases). Trimming shortened V by 0 bases and J by 2 bases, and 14 bases separated the two germline ends. This CDR3 has 16 residues. Germline values: CDR1 SGDLS, CDR2 YYNGEE. CDR3 sequence reads: CASSVADSGGNYGYTF. The CDR3 coding sequence is TGTGCCAGCAGCGTAGCGGATTCGGGGGGGAACTATGGCTACACCTTC.

V is TRBV5-1 and J is TRBJ2-7, with D possibly being TRBD1 (6 bases). CDR3 length: 16 amino acids. CDR1 and CDR2 (germline): SGHRS, YFSETQ. V lost 3 bases to trimming and J lost 0 bases, with 16 bases between them. The CDR3 DNA is TGCGCCAGCAGCTCCATGGGACAACTAAGCTCCTACGAGCAGTACTTC. It translates to CASSSMGQLSSYEQYF.

V and J are TRBV11-2 and TRBJ1-2; TRBD1 matches at 7 bases. The germline gives CDR1 SGHAT, CDR2 FQNNGV. The CDR3 covers 17 residues. The V gene end was trimmed by 4 bases and the J gene end by 6 bases; junction bases not matched to a gene: 17. The CDR3 spells CASSYLGPLDRRHGYTF. The CDR3 region has the DNA TGTGCCAGCAGCTACTTAGGCCCCTTGGACAGGCGGCATGGCTACACCTTC.

The chain couples TRBV2 to TRBJ2-5, with D tentatively TRBD2 (6 bases). This CDR3 contains 14 residues. Germline V gene data show CDR1 as SNHLY and CDR2 as FYNNEI. Deletions cut 2 bases from V and 2 bases from J, with 9 bases between. The CDR3 DNA sequence: TGTGCCAGCAGTGAACTGGCGGGACAAGAGACCCAGTACTTC. Translated: CASSELAGQETQYF. Combining the CDR3 with reference TRBV2 and TRBJ2-5 gives the whole variable domain EPEVTQTPSHQVTQMGQEVILRCVPISNHLYFYWYRQILGQKVEFLVSFYNNEISEKSEIFDDQFSVERPDGSNFTLKIRSTKLEDSAMYFCASSELAGQETQYFGPGTRLLVL.

This chain connects TRBV9 to TRBJ1-1; D gene unclear. Per the germline V gene, CDR1 is SGDLS and CDR2 is YYNGEE. CDR3 length: 13 amino acids. Trimming cost V 3 bases and J 3 bases, with 9 bases left between them. CDR3: CASSALIDTEAFF. CDR3 DNA: TGTGCCAGCAGCGCGTTAATCGACACTGAAGCTTTCTTT.

The chain couples TRBV5-8 to TRBJ2-5; D call uncertain. The CDR3 has 13 amino acids. Germline CDR1 is SGHTS and CDR2 is YDEGEE. The ends were cut back, 0 bases at V and 7 bases at J, with 10 bases in the middle. DNA for the CDR3: TGTGCCAGCAGCTTGGTAGCAGTCGGGACCCAGTACTTC. Encoded protein: CASSLVAVGTQYF.

This clone has just a few counts. The chain uses TRBV25-1 and TRBJ2-2; 9 bases line up with TRBD2. This CDR3 spans 15 amino acids. V shed 5 bases, J shed 6 bases, and the junction held 7 bases outside the gene matches. Germline loops: CDR1 MGHDK, CDR2 SYGVNS. The CDR3 region is CASSIAGVVSGELFF. CDR3 nucleotides: TGTGCCAGCAGTATAGCGGGAGTAGTCTCCGGGGAGCTGTTTTTT.

The chain uses TRBV19 and TRBJ2-1; 15 nucleotides agree with TRBD2. The CDR3 covers 14 residues. Germline CDR1 LNHDA, CDR2 SQIVND (reference sequence). V shed 1 base and J 15 bases; nucleotides not matched to a gene: 4. In DNA form, the CDR3 reads TGTGCCAGTAGTATAGGTGGACTAGCGGGAGGGATGTTCTTC. Its protein is CASSIGGLAGGMFF.

This clone has just one count. V gene TRBV27 combines with J gene TRBJ1-1; no definite D call. Looked up from germline, CDR1 is MNHEY and CDR2 is SMNVEV (reference sequence). The CDR3 sequence is 13 residues long. V was clipped by 6 bases and J by 2 bases, with 10 bases between them. This CDR3 reads CASSWSHNTEAFF. CDR3 sequence (DNA): TGTGCCAGCAGCTGGTCCCACAACACTGAAGCTTTCTTT.

The genes are TRBV5-1 and TRBJ1-1, with TRBD1 as a possible D gene (5 bases). The CDR3 spans 14 residues. Germline CDR1 SGHRS, CDR2 YFSETQ. V lost 0 bases to trimming and J lost 3 bases, with 9 bases between them. CDR3 nucleotides: TGCGCCAGCAGCTTGGTTCAGGGAGACACTGAAGCTTTCTTT. It encodes CASSLVQGDTEAFF.

V gene TRBV15 combines with J gene TRBJ2-3; 11 positions match TRBD1. The CDR3 has 15 amino acids. The J segment lost 3 bases and the V segment lost 5 bases, leaving 4 bases of the junction unmatched. Germline V gene lookup returns CDR1 LNHNV and CDR2 YYDKDF (reference sequence). Here the CDR3 reads CATSGDRGRTDTQYF. The CDR3 region has the DNA TGTGCCACCAGCGGGGACAGGGGGAGGACAGATACGCAGTATTTT.

As concerns this clone: One junction end disagrees with the germline gene, perhaps due to a read error. This same CDR3 is encoded by further DNA sequences in the sample. The rearrangement uses TRBV19 and TRBJ2-6; D ambiguous. In germline, CDR1 is LNHDA, CDR2 SQIVND (reference sequence). CDR3 length: 15 residues. For the CDR3, the DNA is TGTGCTAGTAGTATACGGACGGCCGGGGCCAACGTCCTGACTTTC. It codes for CASSIRTAGANVLTF.

V usage is TRBV28 and J usage is TRBJ1-2; 7 positions agree with TRBD1. The CDR3 is 12 amino acids. CDR1 MDHEN and CDR2 SYDVKM come from the germline V gene. J lost 7 bases, V lost 6 bases, and 5 bases had no gene match. CDR3 nucleotides: TGTGCCAGCAGAAAGGGGGCGGTTGGCTACACCTTC. Protein product: CASRKGAVGYTF.

This rearrangement joins TRBV7-9 to TRBJ1-1; D is unclear. Trimming cost V 4 bases and J 2 bases, with 14 bases left between them. The CDR3 loop spans 15 amino acids. CDR1 and CDR2 from the germline V gene are SEHNR and FQNEAQ (reference sequence). The CDR3 loop reads CASSSWEGTNTEAFF. The DNA of the CDR3 is TGTGCCAGCAGCTCCTGGGAGGGAACCAACACTGAAGCTTTCTTT.

The chain employs TRBV6-5 and TRBJ1-2, with unresolved D. V was clipped by 6 bases and J by 2 bases, with 16 bases between them. Germline CDR1 reads MNHEY; CDR2 reads SVGAGI. The length of the CDR3 is 15 residues. The CDR3 nucleotides read TGTGCCAGCAGCGACGCGCGACGGCGAAACTATGGCTACACCTTC. Protein sequence: CASSDARRRNYGYTF.

This clone was observed a few times. V usage is TRBV5-4 and J usage is TRBJ2-7; TRBD2 aligns across 7 bases. CDR3 size: 13 residues. Germline V gene data show CDR1 as SGHNT and CDR2 as YYREEE (reference sequence). After removal of 5 bases from V and 4 bases from J, the junction contained 6 bases not matched to a gene. The CDR3 nucleotides read TGTGCCAGCAGTTCCGGGACTACTTACGAGCAGTACTTC. Translating gives CASSSGTTYEQYF.

This sequence joins TRBV9 and TRBJ2-2; no firm D call. Germline loops: CDR1 SGDLS, CDR2 YYNGEE. The germline V and J ends were trimmed by 0 bases and 4 bases, with 7 bases remaining between them. The CDR3 runs 14 residues. CDR3 in DNA: TGTGCCAGCAGCGTAGTGGATTTCACCGGGGAGCTGTTTTTT. Protein: CASSVVDFTGELFF.

The chain links TRBV19 to TRBJ2-1; no clear D. Germline V gene sequence: CDR1 LNHDA, CDR2 SQIVND (reference sequence). V gave up 4 bases and J gave up 15 bases, with 16 bases separating them. The CDR3 is made up of 12 amino acids. CDR3 protein: CASSNVTLGRFF. The DNA for the CDR3 is TGTGCCAGTAGTAATGTCACCCTCGGGCGGTTCTTC.

A few counts support this clone. V is TRBV5-5 and J is TRBJ1-5, with 7 bases identical to TRBD1. The CDR3 is made up of 15 amino acids. The V gene end was trimmed by 4 bases and the J gene end by 6 bases; junction bases not matched to a gene: 10. Germline CDR1 reads SGHKS; CDR2 reads YYEKEE (reference sequence). For the CDR3, the DNA is TGTGCCAGCAGCGTGCTAGGGCAGGGGGTTCAGCCCCAGCATTTT. Amino acids: CASSVLGQGVQPQHF.

The rearrangement joins TRBV7-3 to TRBJ2-7, with TRBD1 identical over 8 bases. The CDR3 runs to 13 residues. V shed 3 bases and J 2 bases; nucleotides not matched to a gene: 0. The germline V gene encodes CDR1 SGHTA and CDR2 FQGTGA. This CDR3 is CASSLDRAYEQYF. The CDR3 DNA follows: TGTGCCAGCAGCTTGGACAGGGCCTACGAGCAGTACTTC.

This chain links TRBV7-8 with TRBJ2-7; 10 bases are a match to TRBD1. Germline V lookup: CDR1 SGHVS, CDR2 FQNEAQ. V gave up 8 bases and J gave up 6 bases; unmatched junction bases: 7. CDR3 length: 13 residues. The CDR3 here is CASGRGQGLEQYF. The CDR3 DNA sequence: TGTGCCAGCGGTAGGGGACAGGGGCTCGAGCAGTACTTC.

This sequence joins TRBV5-1 and TRBJ1-3; D remains ambiguous. V dropped 0 bases and J dropped 0 bases, with 7 bases sitting between them. The germline V gene has CDR1 SGHRS and CDR2 YFSETQ. This CDR3 region has 15 residues. As DNA, the CDR3 is TGCGCCAGCAGCTTGGAACGGAGCTCTGGAAACACCATATATTTT. Its translation: CASSLERSSGNTIYF.

The chain recombines TRBV28 with TRBJ1-1; D gene ambiguous. In germline, CDR1 is MDHEN, CDR2 SYDVKM. Between the trimmed V and J ends, which lost 4 bases and 6 bases, there was a span of 15 bases. There are 14 residues in the CDR3. CDR3 loop: CASSSYPLFAEAFF. Written as DNA, the CDR3 is TGTGCCAGCAGTTCCTACCCCTTGTTCGCTGAAGCTTTCTTT.